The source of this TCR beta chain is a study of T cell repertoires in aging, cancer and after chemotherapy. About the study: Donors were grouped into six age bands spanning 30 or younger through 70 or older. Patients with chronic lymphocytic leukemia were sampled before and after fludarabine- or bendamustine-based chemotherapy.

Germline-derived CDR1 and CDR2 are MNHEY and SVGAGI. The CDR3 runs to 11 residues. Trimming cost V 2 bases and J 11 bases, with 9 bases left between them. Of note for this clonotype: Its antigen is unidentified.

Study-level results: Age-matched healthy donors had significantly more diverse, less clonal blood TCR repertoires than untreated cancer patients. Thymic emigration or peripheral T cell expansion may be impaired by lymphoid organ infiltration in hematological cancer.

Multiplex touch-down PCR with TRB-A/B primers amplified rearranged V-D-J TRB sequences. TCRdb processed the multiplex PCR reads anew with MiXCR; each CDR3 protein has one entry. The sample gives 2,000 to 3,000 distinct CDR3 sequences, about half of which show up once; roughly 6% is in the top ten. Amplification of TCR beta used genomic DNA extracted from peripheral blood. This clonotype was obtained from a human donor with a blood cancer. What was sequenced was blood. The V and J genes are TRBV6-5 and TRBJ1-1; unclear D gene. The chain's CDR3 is CASSYGVRAFF. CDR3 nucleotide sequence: TGTGCCAGCAGTTACGGAGTGAGGGCTTTCTTT.